The 16 T cell receptor beta chains below come from one sample, sequenced in a study of T cell clones after liver transplantation. The data were produced by immunoSEQ multiplex PCR, yet TCRdb's version contains in-frame clones alone and is incomplete. The repertoire includes around 100,000 clones, around 84% of them detected once, and approximately 2.8% sits in the top ten. This material consisted of CD4+ T cells from blood, taken around 50 months after liver transplant. These receptors originate from a human patient who received a liver transplant. The T cells may come from the graft donor.

This clone was picked up a small number of times. This chain uses TRBV9 with TRBJ1-2; D is undetermined. The CDR3 is 13 amino acids. Germline assignment: CDR1 SGDLS and CDR2 YYNGEE. V lost 0 bases and J lost 2, with 5 bases in between. DNA of the CDR3: TGTGCCAGCAGCGTAGTACCGAACTATGGCTACACCTTC. Protein sequence: CASSVVPNYGYTF. Complete variable domain (other parts from reference TRBV9 and TRBJ1-2): DSGVTQTPKHLITATGQRVTLRCSPRSGDLSVYWYQQSLDQGLQFLIQYYNGEERAKGNILERFSAQQFPDLHSELNLSSLELGDSALYFCASSVVPNYGYTFGSGTRLTVV.

V usage is TRBV6-5 and J usage is TRBJ1-1, with a weak D call TRBD1 (6 bases). This CDR3 comprises 14 residues. Germline V gene data show CDR1 as MNHEY and CDR2 as SVGAGI. V was clipped by 7 bases and J by 4 bases, with 16 bases between them. The CDR3 loop reads CASTTGGGRTEAFF. In nucleotides, the CDR3 is TGTGCCAGCACCACCGGAGGGGGACGCACTGAAGCTTTCTTT.

The chain joins TRBV6-5 to TRBJ1-2, with no clear D. Germline lookup yields CDR1 MNHEY and CDR2 SVGAGI. V was clipped by 7 bases and J by 6 bases, with 9 bases between them. This CDR3 has 11 amino acids. The CDR3 DNA follows: TGTGCCAGCACGGGAGTTCATGGCTACACCTTC. Amino acids: CASTGVHGYTF.

The chain employs TRBV5-1 and TRBJ2-3; D gene ambiguous. This CDR3 has 13 amino acids. Between the trimmed V and J ends, which lost 0 bases and 3 bases, there was a span of 5 bases. Germline V CDR1 and CDR2: SGHRS, YFSETQ. CDR3 sequence (DNA): TGCGCCAGCAGCTTGGACGGGACAGATACGCAGTATTTT. Amino acid sequence: CASSLDGTDTQYF.

The chain recombines TRBV11-2 with TRBJ2-1, with 9 bases fitting TRBD1. Germline CDR1 SGHAT, CDR2 FQNNGV. The CDR3 runs to 15 residues. Trimming cost V 4 bases and J 9 bases; bases outside gene matches: 10. The CDR3 protein is CASSSQQGAISEQFF. The CDR3 nucleotides are TGTGCCAGCAGCTCCCAACAGGGGGCAATCTCTGAGCAGTTCTTC.

This clone was seen a single time. V is TRBV9 and J is TRBJ2-7, with D possibly matching TRBD2 (7 bases). Germline V gene data show CDR1 as SGDLS and CDR2 as YYNGEE. The V end was cut by 4 bases, the J end by 6 bases, with 23 bases between. There are 16 residues in the CDR3. CDR3 nucleotides: TGTGCCAGCAGCCACCGGGGGGACATCTCCCCCCTCGAGCAGTACTTC. Encoded protein: CASSHRGDISPLEQYF.

The chain joins TRBV5-6 to TRBJ1-1; D not resolved. Per the germline V gene, CDR1 is SGHDT and CDR2 is YYEEEE. V shed 4 bases and J shed 6 bases, with 16 bases lying between them. The CDR3 sequence is 14 residues long. CDR3 DNA: TGTGCCAGCAGCCTACCGGGAATACCTTCTGAAGCTTTCTTT. Its protein is CASSLPGIPSEAFF.

This clone was observed a single time. The genes are TRBV7-6 and TRBJ1-2; D call uncertain. The CDR3 loop spans 13 amino acids. The ends were cut back, 5 bases at V and 0 bases at J, with 7 bases in the middle. In germline, CDR1 is SGHVS, CDR2 FNYEAQ. This CDR3 reads CASSPGANYGYTF. CDR3 nucleotide sequence: TGTGCCAGCAGCCCCGGAGCTAACTATGGCTACACCTTC.

The V gene is TRBV10-3, the J gene TRBJ1-1; a possible D gene is TRBD1 (5 bases). The length of the CDR3 is 16 residues. CDR1 and CDR2 (germline): ENHRY, SYGVKD. Trimming shortened V by 2 bases and J by 1 base, and 14 bases separated the two germline ends. CDR3 region: CAISEPGDLGNTEAFF. The CDR3 nucleotides are TGTGCCATCAGTGAGCCGGGGGACCTAGGGAACACTGAAGCTTTCTTT.

The chain joins TRBV5-1 to TRBJ2-5; TRBD2 agrees at 15 bases. The CDR3 runs to 17 residues. The J segment lost 5 bases and the V segment lost 4 bases, leaving 9 bases of the junction unmatched. Germline V gene sequence: CDR1 SGHRS, CDR2 YFSETQ. The CDR3 region is CASSPGGTSGRLETQYF. Here the CDR3 DNA reads TGCGCCAGCAGCCCGGGTGGGACTAGCGGGAGGTTGGAGACCCAGTACTTC. Full variable domain (remainder filled in from reference TRBV5-1 and TRBJ2-5): KAGVTQTPRYLIKTRGQQVTLSCSPISGHRSVSWYQQTPGQGLQFLFEYFSETQRNKGNFPGRFSGRQFSNSRSEMNVSTLELGDSALYLCASSPGGTSGRLETQYFGPGTRLLVL.

The V gene is TRBV19, the J gene TRBJ2-3, with D perhaps given as TRBD1 or TRBD2 (5 bases each). With 6 bases removed from V and 3 bases from J, the gap between germline ends came to 19 bases. The CDR3 runs to 16 residues. Per germline, CDR1 LNHDA and CDR2 SQIVND (reference sequence). CDR3 residues: CASRNSGTRPTDTQYF. CDR3 DNA: TGTGCCAGTAGAAATTCCGGGACCCGGCCGACAGATACGCAGTATTTT.

The chain couples TRBV7-9 to TRBJ1-1, with D perhaps TRBD1 (5 bases). The CDR3 totals 15 residues. CDR1 and CDR2 (germline): SEHNR, FQNEAQ (reference sequence). V lost 0 bases and J lost 5, with 13 bases in between. The CDR3 bases are TGTGCCAGCAGCTTAGCGCGCCCAGGGTTTACTGAAGCTTTCTTT. This sequence encodes CASSLARPGFTEAFF.

The gene calls are TRBV27 and TRBJ1-1, with D unresolved. The CDR3 has 15 amino acids. Looked up from germline, CDR1 is MNHEY and CDR2 is SMNVEV (reference sequence). Trimming left V 5 bases short and J 1 base short, with 14 bases between. The CDR3, as DNA: TGTGCCAGCAGTCCAATCCGGATCCAGAACACTGAAGCTTTCTTT. Translating gives CASSPIRIQNTEAFF.

This sequence joins TRBV19 and TRBJ2-1, with a tentative D call TRBD2 (5 bases). V lost 6 bases to trimming and J lost 8 bases, with 14 bases between them. This CDR3 has 13 amino acids. In germline, CDR1 is LNHDA, CDR2 SQIVND (reference sequence). Here the CDR3 DNA reads TGTGCCAGTAGCAGAGAGGGTAGTGATGAGCAGTTCTTC. Translation gives CASSREGSDEQFF.

This clone occurred once. The rearrangement uses TRBV2 and TRBJ2-3; 7 nucleotides agree with TRBD2. CDR1 and CDR2 from the germline V gene are SNHLY and FYNNEI. CDR3 length equals 16 residues. Unmatched junction bases numbered 11, after V lost 2 bases and J lost 6 bases. The CDR3 here is CASSEHAGAIGDTQYF. The CDR3 DNA reads as TGTGCCAGCAGTGAACACGCGGGAGCCATCGGGGATACGCAGTATTTT.

The gene calls are TRBV18 and TRBJ2-2; TRBD2 matches 9 bases. The CDR3 has 18 amino acids. V gave up 3 bases and J gave up 2 bases; unmatched junction bases: 10. Germline V gives CDR1 KGHSH, CDR2 LQKENI. The CDR3 reads CASSPLSSGGFNTGELFF. The CDR3 DNA reads as TGTGCCAGCTCACCCCTGAGTAGCGGGGGCTTTAACACCGGGGAGCTGTTTTTT.